The TCR beta chain under discussion was sequenced for a study of blood T cells in healthy people across ages. Notes on the study in general: Across the age range, TCR beta diversity per million T cells fell in a roughly linear way. Higher naive T cell percentage went strongly together with higher TCR beta diversity. Relative to aged donors, long-lived donors carried more naive CD4+ cells and displayed higher diversity.

As regards this clonotype: The antigen remains undetermined. The germline gene is not matched at one end of the junction; a read error may be the cause.

A second PCR of roughly 6 to 12 cycles used a sample-barcoded 5' primer and a J-beta primer mix. TCRdb processed the 5' RACE reads anew with MiXCR; each CDR3 protein has one entry. This table has around 850,000 distinct CDR3 sequences, 36% appearing once. Aged about 6 to 95, donors were systemically healthy Caucasians from Russia. This sequence originates from a man aged 18-30 years in good health. Sequenced sample: blood.

The CDR3 DNA sequence: TGTGCCGGCAGTCCTAGGACAGCGGACAATGAGCAGTTCTTC. Translation: CAGSPRTADNEQFF. The chain joins TRBV12-3 or TRBV12-4 to TRBJ2-1; tentatively, D is TRBD1 (6 bases). The CDR3 has 14 residues.